These T cell receptor beta chains were read from a single sample in a study of T cell changes during pregnancy in multiple sclerosis. Sequenced by immunoSEQ multiplex PCR; TCRdb stores in-frame clones only, minus some. The profile shows 95,000 to 110,000 clones, 92% of them singletons. The sequenced sample was peripheral blood, obtained in the third trimester of pregnancy. These receptor sequences come from a female donor in good health, enrolled as a control in a pregnancy study. CDR3s include the opening cysteine and the closing phenylalanine or tryptophan. A D gene is named only where the DNA matches it firmly.

D,V,J,CDR3,DNA
TRBD1,TRBV10-1,TRBJ2-7,CASRDRIYYEQYF,TGCGCCAGCCGGGACAGGATCTACTACGAGCAGTACTTC
NA,TRBV6-4,TRBJ2-1,CASSTTPDSNEQFF,TGTGCCAGCAGCACAACCCCGGACAGCAATGAGCAGTTCTTC
NA,TRBV30,TRBJ2-7,CAWGVKAYEQYF,TGTGCCTGGGGAGTGAAGGCCTACGAGCAGTACTTC
NA,TRBV30,TRBJ1-6,CAWSGRVRYNSPLHF,TGTGCCTGGAGTGGACGGGTCCGTTATAATTCACCCCTCCACTTT
TRBD1,TRBV7-9,TRBJ1-6,CASSPRTGGDNSPLHF,TGTGCCAGCAGCCCACGGACAGGGGGAGATAATTCACCCCTCCACTTT
TRBD1,TRBV4-2,TRBJ1-5,CASSQFDRVSNQPQHF,TGTGCCAGCAGCCAATTCGACAGGGTCAGCAATCAGCCCCAGCATTTT
TRBD1,TRBV4-1,TRBJ2-5,CASSQITGGPETQYF,TGCGCCAGCAGCCAGATCACAGGGGGTCCGGAGACCCAGTACTTC
TRBD2,TRBV11-3,TRBJ2-5,CASSPTSGGPGAQYF,TGTGCCAGCAGCCCTACTAGCGGGGGCCCTGGGGCCCAGTACTTC
TRBD1,TRBV7-9,TRBJ1-1,CASTRDRVEAFF,TGTGCCAGCACCAGGGACAGGGTTGAAGCTTTCTTT
NA,TRBV21-1,TRBJ2-2,CASTSQGSGGELFF,TGTGCCAGCACCTCACAGGGTTCTGGCGGGGAGCTGTTTTTT
NA,TRBV6-4,TRBJ2-6,CASSTDSSGANVLTF,TGTGCCAGCAGTACGGACAGCTCTGGGGCCAACGTCCTGACTTTC
TRBD2,TRBV4-1,TRBJ2-5,CASSRAGGRETQYF,TGCGCCAGCAGCAGGGCGGGGGGACGGGAGACCCAGTACTTC